The clone carrying this T cell receptor beta chain was seen many times. Antigen: not known. Other DNA sequences within the sample encode an identical CDR3. Since all of the isolated RNA was reverse transcribed, expressed TCRB transcripts were what got sequenced. Clones were sequenced by immunoSEQ multiplex PCR, and TCRdb holds only the in-frame ones, with some missing. The sample has 300,000 to 350,000 clones; 7% to 9% are singletons. This sample was included in a study of beta chain features in type 1 diabetes. Study outcomes and limitations: People with Type 1 diabetes carried modestly yet significantly shorter TCRB CDR3s in all four CD4+ subsets. Type 1 diabetes patients had fewer VDJ junction insertions and more deletions.

Every single donor gave one heparinised blood draw, and these averaged roughly 100 mL. Over 95% purity was reached by all sorted populations. Trimming took off 2 bases at V and 1 base at J, with 5 bases between the two ends. This CDR3 has 14 amino acids. Germline-derived CDR1 and CDR2 are ENHRY and SYGVKD. This receptor was taken from a woman under 30 in good health. This chain links TRBV10-3 with TRBJ2-2; possible D gene TRBD1, 5 bases. Input material: central memory CD4+ T cells from blood. CDR3 protein: CAISEGQNTGELFF. Here the CDR3 DNA reads TGTGCCATCAGTGAGGGACAGAACACCGGGGAGCTGTTTTTT.